This TCR beta chain was captured by sequencing in a study of T-cell memory formation after mild COVID-19. Study in general: Largely, TCR clusters stayed within a single donor.

Via MiXCR, TCRdb re-called the 5' RACE reads, giving one row per CDR3 protein. The sample contains 350,000 to 550,000 distinct CDR3 sequences, more than 15% of which appear only once. This CDR3 has 16 residues. With 6 bases clipped from V and 2 bases from J, the junction kept 6 bases outside the gene matches. Germline V CDR1 and CDR2: SGHTA, FQGNSA. This clonotype originated in a man younger than 35 who had mild COVID-19 (a few samples of this study predate the infection). Cell type and time point are not known. This rearrangement joins TRBV7-2 to TRBJ2-2; TRBD2 matches at 10 bases. Specimen: PBMCs or a T cell subset sorted from them (not recorded which). DNA of the CDR3: TGTGCCAGCAGACGAAGCGGGGGGGCCAACACCGGGGAGCTGTTTTTT. Amino acid sequence: CASRRSGGANTGELFF.